A selection of T cell receptor beta chains follows, all from one sample in a study of CXCR3-negative and CXCR3-positive naive CD8 T cells. For each CDR3 protein, TCRdb gives one entry from its re-call of the 5' RACE reads, without DNA. The table lists several thousand distinct CDR3 sequences, with less than 1.3% in the top ten. The sample consisted of naive CXCR3- CD8+ T cells from blood. These TCRs come from a human donor in good health. Some clones in this sample may be carry-over from other donors' samples. CDR3s include the opening cysteine and the closing phenylalanine or tryptophan. Size tells how often a clone was seen (once, few, many) or the class of an expanded clone, and some rows leave it out.

clone size,J gene,V gene,CDR3 protein
NA,TRBJ2-7,TRBV12-3/TRBV12-4,CASSPQAISYEQYF
NA,TRBJ2-5,TRBV5-1,CASSLAEGASETQYF
medium-sized,TRBJ2-7,TRBV29-1,CSALGGGYDEQYF
medium-sized,TRBJ2-1,TRBV15,CATSRDGPENEQFF
medium-sized,TRBJ2-1,TRBV11-1,CASSLQRGSSYNEQFF
medium-sized,TRBJ2-1,TRBV5-1,CASTRLGQAQPATYNEQFF
NA,TRBJ2-7,TRBV28,CASTLVLTGSYEQYF
NA,TRBJ2-7,TRBV20-1,CSAFPPGGGHEQYF
NA,TRBJ2-1,TRBV6-5,CASSYGGSSNEQFF
NA,TRBJ2-5,TRBV4-1,CASSQGDWMETQYF
medium-sized,TRBJ1-1,TRBV10-3,CAISDPAGGNTEAFF
NA,TRBJ2-7,TRBV6-2/TRBV6-3,CASSYSKNGRSSYEQYF
NA,TRBJ2-1,TRBV19,CASSISLDFEQFF
NA,TRBJ1-1,TRBV5-1,CASSSWTGERNTEAFF
medium-sized,TRBJ2-2,TRBV6-2/TRBV6-3,CASSRDRYTGELFF
medium-sized,TRBJ1-4,TRBV4-1,CASSQVEGGEKLFF
medium-sized,TRBJ2-4,TRBV5-5,CASSLGQGRDIQYF
medium-sized,TRBJ2-3,TRBV27,CASSFFSSTDTQYF
NA,TRBJ1-1,TRBV5-1,CASSLAAADTEAFF
NA,TRBJ2-3,TRBV30,CAWRENLHTDTQYF
medium-sized,TRBJ1-5,TRBV21-1,CASSSSIHGQLNQPQHF
medium-sized,TRBJ1-1,TRBV5-1,CASSLVGHNMNTEAFF
medium-sized,TRBJ2-3,TRBV2,CASSEGGQGRSDTQYF
medium-sized,TRBJ1-2,TRBV20-1,CSAREKSWTGRGYGYTF
NA,TRBJ2-7,TRBV27,CASSTLAQGTPYEQYF
medium-sized,TRBJ1-5,TRBV20-1,CSAREGGPGQPQHF
medium-sized,TRBJ2-5,TRBV2,CASSEVEVSQETQYF
NA,TRBJ2-7,TRBV6-2/TRBV6-3,CASSPPGLAGFYEQYF
medium-sized,TRBJ2-1,TRBV28,CASKEAATYNEQFF
medium-sized,TRBJ2-3,TRBV2,CAGSGGSTDTQYF
NA,TRBJ2-3,TRBV3-1,CASSRRGRVSLAQYF
medium-sized,TRBJ2-7,TRBV29-1,CSVLSGRAYEQYF
NA,TRBJ2-7,TRBV27,CASSLTSGRLEQYF
medium-sized,TRBJ2-7,TRBV2,CASSVRSGVYEQYF
medium-sized,TRBJ2-3,TRBV29-1,CSAQGGRTDTQYF
NA,TRBJ2-7,TRBV28,CASSPDRELPYEQYF
NA,TRBJ2-7,TRBV6-5,CASSRRSSGRWYEQYF
medium-sized,TRBJ1-2,TRBV29-1,CSVLGQGWYGYTF
NA,TRBJ1-1,TRBV7-6,CASSLAPVLEGDTEAFF
NA,TRBJ2-5,TRBV7-9,CASSTTLGTRPETQYF
NA,TRBJ2-7,TRBV29-1,CSVMGGRAYEQYF
NA,TRBJ1-2,TRBV6-6,CASSLTRGRDRGRGYTF
medium-sized,TRBJ2-2,TRBV29-1,CSVGWNTGELFF
medium-sized,TRBJ2-7,TRBV20-1,CSATGTARYEQYF
medium-sized,TRBJ2-6,TRBV3-1,CASSQISGANVLTF
medium-sized,TRBJ1-2,TRBV7-9,CASTSTANYGYTF
medium-sized,TRBJ2-3,TRBV12-3/TRBV12-4,CASSSAGGITDTQYF
NA,TRBJ2-1,TRBV5-6,CASSLVLNEQFF
medium-sized,TRBJ2-7,TRBV20-1,CSARAQGSHSEQYF
medium-sized,TRBJ2-7,TRBV20-1,CSVVSGAGYEQYF
NA,TRBJ2-1,TRBV7-7,CASSPLLAGENEQFF
medium-sized,TRBJ1-1,TRBV27,CASSLTGWAEAFF